The rows below give T cell receptor beta chains drawn from one sample of a study of post-analysis software for immune sequencing data. TCRdb reprocessed the PCR reads via MiXCR and lists one record per CDR3 protein. The table shows 350,000 to 500,000 distinct CDR3 sequences, with 39% occurring only once. The sequencing sample was made of blood. These receptor sequences come from a girl aged 2 to 10 with multiple sclerosis. Both conserved end residues are part of each CDR3. Fields, in order: CDR3 protein, CDR3 DNA, clone size, J gene, V gene, D gene. A D gene is named only where the DNA matches it firmly. Only some rows state a clone size, as once, few, many or a class for expanded clones.

CDR3aa: CASSLGGQGSDTQYF
CDR3nt: TGTGCCAGCAGTTTAGGCGGACAGGGATCGGATACGCAGTATTTT
abundance: .
j_gene: TRBJ2-3
v_gene: TRBV28
d_gene: TRBD1

CDR3aa: CASSQEVGGSAYEQFF
CDR3nt: TGCGCCAGCAGCCAAGAAGTAGGGGGTAGTGCCTATGAGCAGTTCTTC
abundance: once
j_gene: TRBJ2-1
v_gene: TRBV4-1
d_gene: .

CDR3aa: CASSTQPGGPTYEQYF
CDR3nt: TGTGCCAGCAGTACCCAACCAGGGGGACCTACCTACGAGCAGTACTTC
abundance: .
j_gene: TRBJ2-7
v_gene: TRBV12-3/TRBV12-4
d_gene: TRBD1

CDR3aa: CASSPDGYSYEQYF
CDR3nt: TGCGCCAGCAGCCCGGACGGCTACTCCTACGAGCAGTACTTC
abundance: .
j_gene: TRBJ2-7
v_gene: TRBV5-1
d_gene: .

CDR3aa: CSAFMPGGMFRNSPLHF
CDR3nt: TGCAGTGCTTTTATGCCGGGGGGGATGTTTCGTAATTCACCCCTCCACTTT
abundance: .
j_gene: TRBJ1-6
v_gene: TRBV20-1
d_gene: .

CDR3aa: CASSQAGLLQETQYF
CDR3nt: TGCGCCAGCAGCCAAGCGGGACTCCTGCAAGAGACCCAGTACTTC
abundance: .
j_gene: TRBJ2-5
v_gene: TRBV4-3
d_gene: .

CDR3aa: CASSRGGVMETQYF
CDR3nt: TGTGCCAGCAGCCGGGGAGGGGTCATGGAGACCCAGTACTTC
abundance: few
j_gene: TRBJ2-5
v_gene: TRBV12-3/TRBV12-4
d_gene: TRBD2

CDR3aa: CASSLTTSGGLWEQFF
CDR3nt: TGTGCCAGCAGTCTTACCACTAGCGGGGGGCTTTGGGAGCAGTTCTTC
abundance: few
j_gene: TRBJ2-1
v_gene: TRBV6-5
d_gene: TRBD2

CDR3aa: CSAVFRRNEQFF
CDR3nt: TGCAGTGCCGTTTTCAGGAGGAATGAGCAGTTCTTC
abundance: .
j_gene: TRBJ2-1
v_gene: TRBV20-1
d_gene: .

CDR3aa: CSVILDRGDEQYF
CDR3nt: TGCAGCGTTATATTGGACAGGGGCGACGAGCAGTACTTC
abundance: many
j_gene: TRBJ2-7
v_gene: TRBV29-1
d_gene: TRBD1

CDR3aa: CATSAPDSAHGYTF
CDR3nt: TGTGCCACCAGTGCCCCGGACAGTGCTCATGGCTACACCTTC
abundance: .
j_gene: TRBJ1-2
v_gene: TRBV24-1
d_gene: .

CDR3aa: CASSPRDGGYEQYF
CDR3nt: TGCGCCAGCAGCCCCCGGGACGGTGGCTACGAGCAGTACTTC
abundance: .
j_gene: TRBJ2-7
v_gene: TRBV5-1
d_gene: .

CDR3aa: CATLSGPSTDMQYF
CDR3nt: TGTGCCACCCTTAGCGGTCCTAGCACAGATATGCAGTATTTT
abundance: .
j_gene: TRBJ2-3
v_gene: TRBV10-3
d_gene: .

CDR3aa: CASSPRPMSTYFSTDTQYF
CDR3nt: TGTGCCAGCAGCCCCCGGCCCATGTCAACATACTTTAGCACAGATACGCAGTATTTT
abundance: .
j_gene: TRBJ2-3
v_gene: TRBV11-2
d_gene: .

CDR3aa: CSVGTGDTEAFF
CDR3nt: TGCAGCGTCGGCACAGGGGACACTGAAGCTTTCTTT
abundance: .
j_gene: TRBJ1-1
v_gene: TRBV29-1
d_gene: TRBD1

CDR3aa: CASSETGTGVRQPQHF
CDR3nt: TGTGCCAGCAGCGAGACCGGGACAGGGGTTCGACAGCCCCAGCATTTT
abundance: few
j_gene: TRBJ1-5
v_gene: TRBV5-6
d_gene: TRBD1

CDR3aa: CASSFRPSGGYQETQYF
CDR3nt: TGTGCCAGCAGCTTTCGCCCTAGCGGGGGGTACCAAGAGACCCAGTACTTC
abundance: few
j_gene: TRBJ2-5
v_gene: TRBV7-8
d_gene: TRBD2

CDR3aa: CASSLSVAGYGYTF
CDR3nt: TGTGCCAGCAGTTTATCGGTGGCAGGCTATGGCTACACCTTC
abundance: .
j_gene: TRBJ1-2
v_gene: TRBV27
d_gene: .

CDR3aa: CASSQDPGRQGKAFF
CDR3nt: TGCGCCAGCAGCCAAGATCCGGGCCGACAGGGTAAAGCTTTCTTT
abundance: few
j_gene: TRBJ1-1
v_gene: TRBV4-3
d_gene: TRBD1

CDR3aa: CASSLRPRTILNYGYTF
CDR3nt: TGTGCCAGCAGCTTAAGGCCTAGGACAATCCTTAACTATGGCTACACCTTC
abundance: .
j_gene: TRBJ1-2
v_gene: TRBV7-2
d_gene: .

CDR3aa: CSARDPGQPHYEQYF
CDR3nt: TGCAGTGCTAGAGACCCGGGACAGCCCCACTACGAGCAGTACTTC
abundance: few
j_gene: TRBJ2-7
v_gene: TRBV20-1
d_gene: TRBD1

CDR3aa: CSARAPGGRRDTEAFF
CDR3nt: TGCAGTGCTAGAGCCCCTGGGGGGCGGAGGGACACTGAAGCTTTCTTT
abundance: .
j_gene: TRBJ1-1
v_gene: TRBV20-1
d_gene: .

CDR3aa: CASSDRGYEQYF
CDR3nt: TGTGCCAGCAGTGACAGGGGCTACGAGCAGTACTTC
abundance: many
j_gene: TRBJ2-7
v_gene: TRBV6-4
d_gene: .

CDR3aa: CASSDSGGTRAFF
CDR3nt: TGTGCCAGCAGTGACTCCGGAGGAACCCGGGCTTTCTTT
abundance: .
j_gene: TRBJ1-1
v_gene: TRBV6-4
d_gene: .

CDR3aa: CASSITTGPYEQYF
CDR3nt: TGTGCCAGCAGCATCACGACAGGGCCCTACGAGCAGTACTTC
abundance: .
j_gene: TRBJ2-7
v_gene: TRBV9
d_gene: TRBD1

CDR3aa: CASSRRGSSYNSPLHF
CDR3nt: TGTGCCAGCAGCCGTCGGGGGAGCTCCTATAATTCACCCCTCCACTTT
abundance: few
j_gene: TRBJ1-6
v_gene: TRBV7-2
d_gene: .

CDR3aa: CAISPSNQGYDEQYF
CDR3nt: TGTGCCATCAGCCCCTCGAACCAGGGATACGACGAGCAGTACTTC
abundance: many
j_gene: TRBJ2-7
v_gene: TRBV10-3
d_gene: .

CDR3aa: CASSGDSTEAFF
CDR3nt: TGCGCCAGCAGCGGGGACAGCACTGAAGCTTTCTTT
abundance: few
j_gene: TRBJ1-1
v_gene: TRBV5-1
d_gene: TRBD1

CDR3aa: CASSTAGMTYEQYF
CDR3nt: TGTGCCAGCAGCACCGCCGGAATGACCTACGAGCAGTACTTC
abundance: .
j_gene: TRBJ2-7
v_gene: TRBV28
d_gene: .

CDR3aa: CSALDRPTDTQYF
CDR3nt: TGCAGCGCCCTGGACAGGCCCACAGATACGCAGTATTTT
abundance: once
j_gene: TRBJ2-3
v_gene: TRBV29-1
d_gene: TRBD1

CDR3aa: CASSPYKAGTNEKLFF
CDR3nt: TGTGCCAGCAGTCCTTACAAGGCAGGGACTAATGAAAAACTGTTTTTT
abundance: .
j_gene: TRBJ1-4
v_gene: TRBV27
d_gene: .

CDR3aa: CSAKFMVSYNEQFF
CDR3nt: TGCAGCGCTAAATTCATGGTGTCCTACAATGAGCAGTTCTTC
abundance: .
j_gene: TRBJ2-1
v_gene: TRBV29-1
d_gene: .

CDR3aa: CASSLLPGGETQYF
CDR3nt: TGCGCCAGCAGCTTGTTACCAGGGGGAGAGACCCAGTACTTC
abundance: .
j_gene: TRBJ2-5
v_gene: TRBV5-1
d_gene: TRBD1

CDR3aa: CASSLLRDGNGYTF
CDR3nt: TGCGCCAGCAGCTTGCTCCGGGATGGGAATGGCTACACCTTC
abundance: .
j_gene: TRBJ1-2
v_gene: TRBV5-1
d_gene: .

CDR3aa: CASRGAGTGAKNIQYF
CDR3nt: TGTGCCAGCAGGGGGGCCGGGACAGGGGCCAAAAACATTCAGTACTTC
abundance: few
j_gene: TRBJ2-4
v_gene: TRBV12-3/TRBV12-4
d_gene: TRBD1

CDR3aa: CASSVEGGGDNEQFF
CDR3nt: TGTGCCAGCAGTGTGGAGGGAGGCGGGGACAATGAGCAGTTCTTC
abundance: .
j_gene: TRBJ2-1
v_gene: TRBV7-2
d_gene: .

CDR3aa: CASSLNGIGTDTQYF
CDR3nt: TGTGCCAGCAGCCTGAACGGGATTGGTACAGATACGCAGTATTTT
abundance: .
j_gene: TRBJ2-3
v_gene: TRBV28
d_gene: .

CDR3aa: CASSLGLRDGQETQYF
CDR3nt: TGTGCCAGCAGCTTAGGGCTCCGGGACGGCCAAGAGACCCAGTACTTC
abundance: few
j_gene: TRBJ2-5
v_gene: TRBV7-8
d_gene: .

CDR3aa: CSVSEALRYEQYF
CDR3nt: TGCAGCGTTTCGGAGGCCCTACGCTACGAGCAGTACTTC
abundance: .
j_gene: TRBJ2-7
v_gene: TRBV29-1
d_gene: .